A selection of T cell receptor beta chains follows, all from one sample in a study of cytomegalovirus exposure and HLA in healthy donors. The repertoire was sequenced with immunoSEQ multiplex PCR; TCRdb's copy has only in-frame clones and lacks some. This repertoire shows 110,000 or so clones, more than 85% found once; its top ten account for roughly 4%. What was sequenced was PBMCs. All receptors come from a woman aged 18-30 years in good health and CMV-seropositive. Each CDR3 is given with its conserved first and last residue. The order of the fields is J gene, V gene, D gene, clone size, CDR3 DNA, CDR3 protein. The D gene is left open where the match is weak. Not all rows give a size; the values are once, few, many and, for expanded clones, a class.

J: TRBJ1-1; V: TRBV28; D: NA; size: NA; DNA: TGTGCCAGCAGTTTGGCAGGTCATGAAGCTTTCTTT; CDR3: CASSLAGHEAFF
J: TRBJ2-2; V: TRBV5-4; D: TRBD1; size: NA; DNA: TGTGCCAGCAGCGGGGGACAGGGGAACACCGGGGAGCTGTTTTTT; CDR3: CASSGGQGNTGELFF
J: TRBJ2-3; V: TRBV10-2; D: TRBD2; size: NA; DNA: TGCGCCAGCACCCGACGGCTAGCGGGGGGGGGCCCAGATACGCAGTATTTT; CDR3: CASTRRLAGGGPDTQYF
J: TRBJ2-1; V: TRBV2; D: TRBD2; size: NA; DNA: TGTGCCGGCCAGGGACTAGCGGGACCCTACAATGAGCAGTTCTTC; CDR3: CAGQGLAGPYNEQFF
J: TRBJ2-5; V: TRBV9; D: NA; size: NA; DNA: TGTGCCAGCAGCGATGATCTTGCAGGGATCGAGACCCAGTACTTC; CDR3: CASSDDLAGIETQYF
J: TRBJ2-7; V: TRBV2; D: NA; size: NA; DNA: TGTGCCAGCAACGGTTTAGGGGCATCCTACGAGCAGTACTTC; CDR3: CASNGLGASYEQYF
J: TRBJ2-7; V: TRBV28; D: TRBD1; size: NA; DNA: TGTGCCAGCAGACGACAGGGTTACGAGCAGTACTTC; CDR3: CASRRQGYEQYF
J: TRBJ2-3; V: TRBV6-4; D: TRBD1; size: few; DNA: TGTGCCAGCAGTGAGGGACAGGGGGCAGATACGCAGTATTTT; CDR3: CASSEGQGADTQYF
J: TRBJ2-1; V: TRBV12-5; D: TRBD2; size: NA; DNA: TGTGCTAGTGGCCCCGGGACTAGCGGTCGTGAGCAGTTCTTC; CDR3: CASGPGTSGREQFF
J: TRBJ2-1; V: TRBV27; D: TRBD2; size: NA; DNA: TGTGCCAGCAGCCCGGGACTAGCGGGAGATCCGTTCTTC; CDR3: CASSPGLAGDPFF
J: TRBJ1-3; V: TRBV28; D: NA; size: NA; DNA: TGTGCCAGCAGCCCCTCAGGGATTTTCACTGGAAACACCATATATTTT; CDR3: CASSPSGIFTGNTIYF
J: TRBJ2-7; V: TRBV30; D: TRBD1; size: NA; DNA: TGTGCCTGGAGCCCGGACAGGGCGGACGAGCAGTACTTC; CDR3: CAWSPDRADEQYF
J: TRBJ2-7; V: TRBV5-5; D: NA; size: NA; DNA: TGTGCCAGCAGCTTGGAGGGGAACCCCTACGAGCAGTACTTC; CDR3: CASSLEGNPYEQYF
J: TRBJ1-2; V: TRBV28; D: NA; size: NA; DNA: TGTGCCAGCAGCCCTACAGCGGCTCTCGTGAGCTACACCTTC; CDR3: CASSPTAALVSYTF
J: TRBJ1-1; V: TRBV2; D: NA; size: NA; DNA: TGTGCCAGCAATTGGGGCTTTGAGACTGAAGCTTTCTTT; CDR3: CASNWGFETEAFF
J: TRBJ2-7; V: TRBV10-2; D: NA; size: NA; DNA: TGCGCCAGCGGGTTTAGGACGCGAGGGAAATACGAGCAGTACTTC; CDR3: CASGFRTRGKYEQYF
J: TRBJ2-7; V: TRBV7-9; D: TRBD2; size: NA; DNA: TGTGCCAGCAGCCAACTAGCGGAGGGCCGCGAGCAGTACTTC; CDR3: CASSQLAEGREQYF
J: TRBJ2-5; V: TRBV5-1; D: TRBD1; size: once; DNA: TGCGCCAGCAACAGAGGCATACGGGACAGACAAGAGACCCAGTACTTC; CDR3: CASNRGIRDRQETQYF
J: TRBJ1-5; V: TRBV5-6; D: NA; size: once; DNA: TGTGCCAGCAGCTTGACAGGGTATCAGCCCCAGCATTTT; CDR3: CASSLTGYQPQHF
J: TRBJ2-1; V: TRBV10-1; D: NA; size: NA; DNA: TGCGCCAGCAGTGAGGGGCCGCAGGGCTATGAGCAGTTCTTC; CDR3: CASSEGPQGYEQFF
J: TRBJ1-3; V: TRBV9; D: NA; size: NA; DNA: TGTGCCAGCAGCGTAGATCCACGGAGCTCTGGAAACACCATATATTTT; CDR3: CASSVDPRSSGNTIYF
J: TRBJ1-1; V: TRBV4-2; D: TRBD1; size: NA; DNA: TGTGCCAGCAGCCAGGGGGACAGTTTAAACACTGAAGCTTTCTTT; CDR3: CASSQGDSLNTEAFF
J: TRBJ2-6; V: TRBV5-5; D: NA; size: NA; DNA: TGTGCCAGCAGTTTTCCCCAGGGCTCTGGGGCCAACGTCCTGACTTTC; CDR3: CASSFPQGSGANVLTF
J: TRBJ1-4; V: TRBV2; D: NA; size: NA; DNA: TGTGCCAGCAGTGAAGTCAGGGGCCCCAATGTGTGGCTGTTTTTT; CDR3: CASSEVRGPNVWLFF
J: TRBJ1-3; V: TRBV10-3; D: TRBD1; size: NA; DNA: TGTGCCATCAGCCGGGACAGCCTCTCTGGAAACACCATATATTTT; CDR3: CAISRDSLSGNTIYF
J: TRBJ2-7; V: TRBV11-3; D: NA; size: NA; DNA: TGTGCCAGCAGCTCACTCTACGAGCAGTACTTC; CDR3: CASSSLYEQYF
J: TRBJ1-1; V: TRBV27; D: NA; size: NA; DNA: TGTGCCAGCAGCCCAGGGTTACGAATCGCTGAAGCTTTCTTT; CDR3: CASSPGLRIAEAFF
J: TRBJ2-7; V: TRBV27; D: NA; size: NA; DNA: TGTGCCAGCAGTTTAATTGGACAGAGCTCCTACGAGCAGTACTTC; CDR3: CASSLIGQSSYEQYF
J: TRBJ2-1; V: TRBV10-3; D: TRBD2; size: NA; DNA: TGTGCCACCCGAGGACTAGCGGGGATCAATGAGCAGTTCTTC; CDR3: CATRGLAGINEQFF
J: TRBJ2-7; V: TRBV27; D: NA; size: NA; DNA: TGTGCCAGCAGTTACACCACAGGGAACGAGCAGTACTTC; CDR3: CASSYTTGNEQYF
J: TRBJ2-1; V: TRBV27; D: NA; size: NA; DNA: TGTGCCAGCAGACTACGGCGGAGTTACAATGAGCAGTTCTTC; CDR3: CASRLRRSYNEQFF
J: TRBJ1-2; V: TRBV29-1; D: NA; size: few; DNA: TGCAGTGTCCGACAGGTGCCTGGCTACACCTTC; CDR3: CSVRQVPGYTF
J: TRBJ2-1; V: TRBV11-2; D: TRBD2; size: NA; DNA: TGTGCCAGCAGCTTATTTGGGACGGGAGGTATCAATGAGCAGTTCTTC; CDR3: CASSLFGTGGINEQFF
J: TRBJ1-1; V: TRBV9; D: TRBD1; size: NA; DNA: TGTGCCAGCAGCGTAGTAGGGGGCGCTGAAGCTTTCTTT; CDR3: CASSVVGGAEAFF
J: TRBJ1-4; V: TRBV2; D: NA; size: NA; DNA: TGTGCCAGCAGTGTTGGGGGGAAAAATGAAAAACTGTTTTTT; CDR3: CASSVGGKNEKLFF
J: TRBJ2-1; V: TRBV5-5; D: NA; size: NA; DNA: TGTGCCAGCAGCCCCTCCCTCAATGAGCAGTTCTTC; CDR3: CASSPSLNEQFF
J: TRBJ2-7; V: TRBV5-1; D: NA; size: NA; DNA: TGCGCCAGCAGCTTTAACCCCGGCGGGAACTACGAGCAGTACTTC; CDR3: CASSFNPGGNYEQYF
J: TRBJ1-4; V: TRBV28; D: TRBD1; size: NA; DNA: TGTGCCACCCACCGGGACAGGAATGAAAAACTGTTTTTT; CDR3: CATHRDRNEKLFF
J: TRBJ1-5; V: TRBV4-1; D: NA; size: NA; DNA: TGCGCCAGCAGCCATGTTCTTCCCGGGGATCAGCCCCAGCATTTT; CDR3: CASSHVLPGDQPQHF
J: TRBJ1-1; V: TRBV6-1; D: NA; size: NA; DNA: TGTGCCAGCAGTGACGCGACAGGCTTGAACACTGAAGCTTTCTTT; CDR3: CASSDATGLNTEAFF
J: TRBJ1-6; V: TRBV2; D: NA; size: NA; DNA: TGTGTCAGCAGTGATAGGCGAGGCCTGAGCTCCTATAATTCACCCCTCCACTTT; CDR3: CVSSDRRGLSSYNSPLHF
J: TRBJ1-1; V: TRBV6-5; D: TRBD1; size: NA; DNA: TGTGCCAGCAGTTCAAGGACAGGGGGGAACACTGAAGCTTTCTTT; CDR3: CASSSRTGGNTEAFF
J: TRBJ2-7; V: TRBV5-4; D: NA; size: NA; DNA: TGTGCCAGCAGCTTGGTTGGGGGGGCGGAGCAGTACTTC; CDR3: CASSLVGGAEQYF
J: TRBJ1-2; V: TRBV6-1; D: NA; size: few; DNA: TGTGCCAGCAGTGAAGTCCTCAGGGCTTGGTCTAACTATGGCTACACCTTC; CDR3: CASSEVLRAWSNYGYTF
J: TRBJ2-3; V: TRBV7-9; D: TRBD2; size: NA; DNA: TGTGCCAGCAGCTTAGTAGTAGCGGGGAGCACAGATACGCAGTATTTT; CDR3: CASSLVVAGSTDTQYF
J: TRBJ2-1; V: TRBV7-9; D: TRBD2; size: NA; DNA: TGTGCCAGCATTGGGCTAGCGGGAATGAATGAGCAGTTCTTC; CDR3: CASIGLAGMNEQFF
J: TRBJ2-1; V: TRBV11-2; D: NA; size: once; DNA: TGTGCCAGCAGCATCCACCGGGACAAGATGTACAATGAGCAGTTCTTC; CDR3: CASSIHRDKMYNEQFF
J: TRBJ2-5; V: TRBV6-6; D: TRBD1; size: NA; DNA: TGTGCCAGCAAAAACCGACAGGGGGCGCCGAAGACCCAGTACTTC; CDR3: CASKNRQGAPKTQYF
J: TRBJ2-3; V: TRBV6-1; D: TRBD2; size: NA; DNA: TGTGCCAGCAGTGAAGCGGGCGGGAGTAACACAGATACGCAGTATTTT; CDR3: CASSEAGGSNTDTQYF
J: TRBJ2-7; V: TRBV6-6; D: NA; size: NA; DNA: TGTGCCAGCACCGAGACAGCGAACTCCTACGAGCAGTACTTC; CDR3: CASTETANSYEQYF
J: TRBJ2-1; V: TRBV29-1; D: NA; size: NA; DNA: TGCAGCGTCACACTAGCAGCCTACAATGAGCAGTTCTTC; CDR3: CSVTLAAYNEQFF
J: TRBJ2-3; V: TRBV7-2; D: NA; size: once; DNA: TGTGCCAGCAGCTTAATCATCCAGGATACGCAGTATTTT; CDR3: CASSLIIQDTQYF
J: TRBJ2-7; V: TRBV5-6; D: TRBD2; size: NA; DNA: TGTGCCAGCAGCGGACTTAGCGGGGCAACCTACGAGCAGTACTTC; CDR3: CASSGLSGATYEQYF